Presented here are 26 T cell receptor beta chains from one specimen sequenced in a study of T cells in Graves' hyperthyroidism and ophthalmopathy. Amplification targeted TCR beta CDR3 regions from RNA transcripts. HTBI primers were employed in a first-round RT-PCR of the TCR CDR3. TCRdb used MiXCR to reprocess the multiplex PCR reads, holding one entry per CDR3 protein. Seen here are around 490,000 distinct CDR3 sequences, around 20% observed once, and the top ten hold 45% to 50%. Sequencing used blood. Every receptor here comes from a man in his forties or fifties with Graves' ophthalmopathy.

This clonotype was observed a handful of times. This sequence joins TRBV20-1 and TRBJ2-7, with 11 bases that match TRBD1. The CDR3 is made up of 14 amino acids. Germline trimming cut 2 bases from V and 2 bases from J; bases unmatched to any gene: 2. Germline CDR1 and CDR2: DFQATT and SNEGSKA (reference sequence). As DNA, the CDR3 is TGCAGTGCTAGAAGGGACAGGGGGACCTACGAGCAGTACTTC. It translates to CSARRDRGTYEQYF.

With respect to this clonotype: The junction differs from germline at one of its ends, possibly a read error. This sequence joins TRBV18 and TRBJ1-2; 7 bases align to TRBD1. Germline V lookup: CDR1 KGHSH, CDR2 LQKENI. The CDR3 length is 17 residues. The CDR3 loop reads CASSPRMGQTSNYDYTF. CDR3 sequence (DNA): TGTGCCAGCTCACCACGGATGGGACAGACCTCTAACTATGACTACACCTTC.

This clonotype was detected a few times. This chain connects TRBV6-1 to TRBJ2-5; weak D call: TRBD2 (5 bases). Germline CDR1 and CDR2: MNHNS and SASEGT. V lost 4 bases and J lost 2, with 17 bases in between. The CDR3 contains 16 residues. The CDR3 DNA reads as TGTGCCAGCAGTGGCGAGGGCACCGTTATACAAGAGACCCAGTACTTC. It is translated as CASSGEGTVIQETQYF.

V usage is TRBV6-5 and J usage is TRBJ2-7; 13 bases align to TRBD2. Germline V lookup: CDR1 MNHEY, CDR2 SVGAGI. The CDR3 spans 16 residues. V shed 4 bases, J shed 4 bases, and the junction held 7 bases outside the gene matches. The CDR3 is CASSSRLAGGTYEQYF. The CDR3 coding sequence is TGTGCCAGCAGTTCACGACTAGCGGGAGGCACATACGAGCAGTACTTC.

V is TRBV28 and J is TRBJ2-2; 9 bases map to TRBD2. Trimming cost V 2 bases and J 4 bases; bases outside gene matches: 11. The CDR3 contains 18 residues. Germline V gives CDR1 MDHEN, CDR2 SYDVKM. The CDR3 is CASSLTTLSGSITGELFF. As DNA, the CDR3 is TGTGCCAGCAGTTTAACCACGCTTAGCGGGAGCATCACCGGGGAGCTGTTTTTT.

This clonotype has ten or more counts. J is TRBJ2-1 and V is TRBV13, with 14 bases matching TRBD2. Losses at the gene ends were 4 bases for V and 8 bases for J; bases not matched to a gene: 4. The germline CDR1 and CDR2 sequences are PRHDT and FYEKMQ (reference sequence). This CDR3 spans 15 amino acids. The CDR3 DNA follows: TGTGCCAGCAGCTCGGGACTAGCGGGAGTTCATGAGCAGTTCTTC. Translating it yields CASSSGLAGVHEQFF. Together with reference TRBV13 and TRBJ2-1, the CDR3 gives the full variable domain: AAGVIQSPRHLIKEKRETATLKCYPIPRHDTVYWYQQGPGQDPQFLISFYEKMQSDKGSIPDRFSAQQFSDYHSELNMSSLELGDSALYFCASSSGLAGVHEQFFGPGTRLTVL.

V is TRBV10-3 and J is TRBJ2-7, with a possible D match to TRBD1 (6 bases). The CDR3 contains 13 residues. Trimming took 6 bases from V and 4 from J, leaving 13 bases between them. The germline V gene has CDR1 ENHRY and CDR2 SYGVKD. Here the CDR3 DNA reads TGTGCCATCAGAGTACCAGGGGAATACGAGCAGTACTTC. Its translation: CAIRVPGEYEQYF.

Of note for this clonotype: Since a much larger clone is just one base distant, this may be a read error. The V and J genes are TRBV29-1 and TRBJ2-1; D tentatively reads TRBD1 or TRBD2 (5 bases each). The CDR3 runs 12 residues. The V gene's germline CDR1 is SQVTM and CDR2 ANQGSEA. As DNA, the CDR3 is TGCGGCGTTGAAGAGGGGCACCGCGGGCAGTTCTTC. It codes for CGVEEGHRGQFF.

The chain recombines TRBV5-1 with TRBJ2-3, with 7 bases fitting TRBD1. The CDR3 extends over 16 amino acids. V shed 3 bases and J 1 base; nucleotides not matched to a gene: 8. Germline-derived CDR1 and CDR2 are SGHRS and YFSETQ. CDR3 protein: CASSWTGNSGTDTQYF. CDR3 coding DNA: TGCGCCAGCAGCTGGACAGGAAATTCGGGCACAGATACGCAGTATTTT.

This clonotype has just a few counts. The V and J genes are TRBV30 and TRBJ1-4; 9 positions agree with TRBD1. The CDR3 covers 14 residues. Germline trimming cut 5 bases from V and 2 bases from J; bases unmatched to any gene: 3. The germline V gene encodes CDR1 GTSNPN and CDR2 SVGIG (reference sequence). The CDR3 region is CAWGTGWTNEKLFF. The DNA of the CDR3 is TGTGCCTGGGGGACAGGGTGGACTAATGAAAAACTGTTTTTT.

This clonotype was seen only a few times. This rearrangement joins TRBV7-2 to TRBJ2-7; D not certain. CDR1 SGHTA and CDR2 FQGNSA come from the germline V gene. V lost 3 bases, J lost 8 bases, and 8 bases lay in between. This CDR3 is 11 amino acids long. CDR3 in DNA: TGTGCCAGCAGCTTTAGTGGTCAGCAGTACTTC. Encoded protein: CASSFSGQQYF.

The rearrangement links TRBV3-1 to TRBJ1-1; TRBD1 matches at 9 bases. Germline assignment: CDR1 LGHDT and CDR2 YNNKEL (reference sequence). Losses at the gene ends were 0 bases for V and 7 bases for J; bases not matched to a gene: 6. This CDR3 has 15 amino acids. CDR3 amino acids: CASSQDPSTGGEAFF. The CDR3 nucleotides are TGTGCCAGCAGCCAAGACCCATCGACAGGGGGTGAAGCTTTCTTT. The whole variable domain, filled in from reference TRBV3-1 and TRBJ1-1, reads DTAVSQTPKYLVTQMGNDKSIKCEQNLGHDTMYWYKQDSKKFLKIMFSYNNKELIINETVPNRFSPKSPDKAHLNLHINSLELGDSAVYFCASSQDPSTGGEAFFGQGTRLTVV.

In its sample, this clonotype was seen a few times. The V call is TRBV20-1, the J call TRBJ2-1; 8 bases are a match to TRBD2. The CDR3 consists of 20 residues. The V and J ends lost 1 base and 7 bases, in that order; junction bases with no gene match: 24. Germline values: CDR1 DFQATT, CDR2 SNEGSKA (reference sequence). This chain's CDR3 is CSARAPGIAGSLNSLNEQFF. The CDR3, as DNA: TGCAGTGCTAGAGCCCCAGGGATAGCGGGGTCCCTCAACAGCCTTAATGAGCAGTTCTTC.

The gene calls are TRBV12-3 or TRBV12-4 and TRBJ2-7; unclear D gene. The length of the CDR3 is 14 residues. Trimming pared 5 bases from V and 0 bases from J, leaving 11 bases between. The CDR3 DNA reads TGTGCCAGCAGTGGCCCCCAGGTCTCCTACGAGCAGTACTTC. Its translation is CASSGPQVSYEQYF.

J is TRBJ2-3 and V is TRBV11-2; 8 bases agree with TRBD2. CDR1 and CDR2 from the germline V gene are SGHAT and FQNNGV. The CDR3 has 14 residues. Trimming took 5 bases from V and 6 from J; bases not matched to a gene: 7. The CDR3: CASSPGGTGDTQYF. CDR3 DNA: TGTGCCAGCAGCCCGGGGGGGACGGGGGATACGCAGTATTTT.

In this sample, this clonotype turned up many times. V and J are TRBV3-1 and TRBJ1-5; 9 positions match TRBD1. J lost 1 base, V lost 4 bases, and 8 bases had no gene match. This CDR3 is built from 17 residues. Germline CDR1 and CDR2: LGHDT and YNNKEL (reference sequence). CDR3 region: CASSLGTGLVSNQPQHF. For the CDR3, the DNA is TGTGCCAGCAGCCTAGGGACAGGGTTAGTGAGCAATCAGCCCCAGCATTTT.

This clonotype has more than one count but fewer than ten. V gene TRBV20-1 combines with J gene TRBJ2-1, with 7 bases lining up with TRBD2. The CDR3 totals 13 residues. Per germline, CDR1 DFQATT and CDR2 SNEGSKA (reference sequence). V trimming: 1 base; J trimming: 5 bases; junction bases outside the gene matches: 2. The chain's CDR3 is CSARGGGDNEQFF. CDR3 sequence (DNA): TGCAGTGCTAGAGGGGGGGGGGACAATGAGCAGTTCTTC.

The CDR3, as DNA: TGTGCCAGCAGCCCCTGGACTCGAGACAATGAGCAGTTCTTC. Protein product: CASSPWTRDNEQFF. This chain connects TRBV11-2 to TRBJ2-1; tentative D call: TRBD2 (5 bases). This CDR3 has 14 amino acids. V was shortened by 5 bases and J by 5 bases, with 13 bases between the two germline ends. CDR1 SGHAT and CDR2 FQNNGV come from the germline V gene.

This clonotype was seen more than once but under ten times. J is TRBJ1-5 and V is TRBV2; D is possibly TRBD1 (6 bases). Germline values: CDR1 SNHLY, CDR2 FYNNEI. This CDR3 comprises 16 residues. The V and J ends lost 5 bases and 0 bases respectively, with 14 bases between them. CDR3: CASSKESGDSNQPQHF. The CDR3 coding sequence is TGTGCCAGCAGTAAAGAGTCAGGGGATAGCAATCAGCCCCAGCATTTT.

This chain links TRBV2 with TRBJ2-1; 11 bases agree with TRBD2. V was clipped by 7 bases and J by 7 bases; unmatched bases: 9. Per germline, CDR1 SNHLY and CDR2 FYNNEI. The CDR3 runs to 15 residues. DNA for the CDR3: TGTGCCAGCAAGACTAGCGGGATTATCGTGAATGAGCAGTTCTTC. This encodes CASKTSGIIVNEQFF.

This clonotype was detected many times. The gene calls are TRBV20-1 and TRBJ2-3; no definite D call. The V and J ends lost 2 bases and 6 bases respectively, with 6 bases between them. The germline V gene encodes CDR1 DFQATT and CDR2 SNEGSKA (reference sequence). This CDR3 spans 11 amino acids. CDR3 DNA sequence: TGCAGTGCTAGACTTGGGGATACGCAGTATTTT. This encodes CSARLGDTQYF.

The chain has TRBV5-1 and TRBJ1-3, with TRBD1 identical over 7 bases. J gave up 4 bases and V 2 bases, and 9 bases lay outside the gene matches. The CDR3 spans 16 residues. Germline CDR1 is SGHRS and CDR2 is YFSETQ. CDR3 sequence (DNA): TGCGCCAGCAGCTTTGGGGACAGCACTGGGGGAAACACCATATATTTT. It is translated as CASSFGDSTGGNTIYF.

This clonotype was counted only a few times. The chain joins TRBV30 to TRBJ2-5; weak D call: TRBD2 (6 bases). Trimming cost V 3 bases and J 7 bases, with 15 bases left between them. This CDR3 contains 13 residues. CDR1 is GTSNPN, CDR2 SVGIG, per germline (reference sequence). The CDR3: CAWSARERGTQYF. For the CDR3, the DNA is TGTGCCTGGAGCGCCCGGGAGAGGGGGACCCAGTACTTC. The complete variable domain, with remaining parts taken from reference TRBV30 and TRBJ2-5, reads SQTIHQWPATLVQPVGSPLSLECTVEGTSNPNLYWYRQAAGRGLQLLFYSVGIGQISSEVPQNLSASRPQDRQFILSSKKLLLSDSGFYLCAWSARERGTQYFGPGTRLLVL.

This clonotype was picked up many times. The J gene is TRBJ2-7, the V gene TRBV30; D is unclear. From germline, CDR1 is GTSNPN and CDR2 SVGIG (reference sequence). This CDR3 has 11 amino acids. V was trimmed by 0 bases and J by 7 bases, leaving 7 bases between them. The CDR3 loop is CAWSVGMEQYF. Here the CDR3 DNA reads TGTGCCTGGAGTGTGGGGATGGAGCAGTACTTC.

This clonotype was counted only a few times. The rearrangement links TRBV20-1 to TRBJ2-7; no firm D call. The CDR3 has 11 residues. Looked up from germline, CDR1 is DFQATT and CDR2 is SNEGSKA (reference sequence). Trimming pared 2 bases from V and 3 bases from J, leaving 5 bases between. CDR3 residues: CSARRYYEQYF. Written as DNA, the CDR3 is TGCAGTGCTAGAAGGTACTACGAGCAGTACTTC.

This clonotype was seen repeatedly, ten times or more. The chain has TRBV28 and TRBJ2-3; 12 positions agree with TRBD2. CDR3 length equals 15 residues. The V gene's germline CDR1 is MDHEN and CDR2 SYDVKM. Losses at the gene ends were 6 bases for V and 2 bases for J; bases not matched to a gene: 3. CDR3 sequence: CASRTSGSFTDTQYF. The CDR3 bases are TGTGCCAGCAGGACTAGCGGGAGTTTCACAGATACGCAGTATTTT.